Sequencing of this T cell receptor (beta chain) was carried out in a study of control samples from healthy donors and cancer patients. Sequencing used immunoSEQ multiplex PCR; TCRdb keeps in-frame clones, though not all of them. The sample lists 100,000 to 150,000 clones; about 88% were seen once. Per germline, CDR1 MNHEY and CDR2 SMNVEV (reference sequence). The CDR3 sequence is 13 residues long. V dropped 2 bases and J dropped 7 bases, with 10 bases sitting between them. This clonotype was obtained from a man in his forties or fifties in good health. Sequenced material: blood. The chain is built from TRBV27 and TRBJ2-3; either TRBD1 or TRBD2 may supply D (6 bases each). CDR3 loop: CASSLVGGHTQYF. The CDR3 DNA follows: TGTGCCAGCAGTTTAGTGGGGGGCCATACGCAGTATTTT.